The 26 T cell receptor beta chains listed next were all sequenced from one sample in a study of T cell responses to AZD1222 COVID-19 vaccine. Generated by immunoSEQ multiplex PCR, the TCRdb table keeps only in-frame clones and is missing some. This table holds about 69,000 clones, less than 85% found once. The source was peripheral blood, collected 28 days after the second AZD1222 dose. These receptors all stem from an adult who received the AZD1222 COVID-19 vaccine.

CDR3 DNA: TGTGCCAGCTTGGGTGTGGGCCGAAGCACTGAAGCTTTCTTT. Its translation is CASLGVGRSTEAFF. V is TRBV2 and J is TRBJ1-1; no clear D. Deletions cut 8 bases from V and 4 bases from J, with 17 bases between. This CDR3 is 14 amino acids long. The germline gives CDR1 SNHLY, CDR2 FYNNEI.

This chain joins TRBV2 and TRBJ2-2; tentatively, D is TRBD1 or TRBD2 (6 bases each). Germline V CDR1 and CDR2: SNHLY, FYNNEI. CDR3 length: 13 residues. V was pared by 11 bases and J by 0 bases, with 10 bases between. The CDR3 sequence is CASGASNTGELFF. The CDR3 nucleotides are TGTGCCTCGGGGGCATCGAACACCGGGGAGCTGTTTTTT.

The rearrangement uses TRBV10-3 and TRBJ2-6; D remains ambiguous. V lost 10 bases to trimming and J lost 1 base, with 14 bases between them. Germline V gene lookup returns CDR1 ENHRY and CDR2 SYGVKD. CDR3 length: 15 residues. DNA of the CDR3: TGTGCCACCAAACCCGTCCTTTCTGGGGCCAACGTCCTGACTTTC. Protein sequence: CATKPVLSGANVLTF.

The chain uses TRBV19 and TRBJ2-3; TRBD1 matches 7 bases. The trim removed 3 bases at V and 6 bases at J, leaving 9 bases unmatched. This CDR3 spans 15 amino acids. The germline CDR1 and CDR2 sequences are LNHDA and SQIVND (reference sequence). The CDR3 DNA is TGTGCCAGTAGTATTTTGTCAGGGGGTACGGATACGCAGTATTTT. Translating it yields CASSILSGGTDTQYF.

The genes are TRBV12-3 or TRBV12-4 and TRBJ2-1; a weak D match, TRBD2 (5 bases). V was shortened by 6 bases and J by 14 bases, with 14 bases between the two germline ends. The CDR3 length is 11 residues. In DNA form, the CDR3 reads TGTGCCAGCAGGCCCGTCGGACTGAAGTTCTTC. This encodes CASRPVGLKFF.

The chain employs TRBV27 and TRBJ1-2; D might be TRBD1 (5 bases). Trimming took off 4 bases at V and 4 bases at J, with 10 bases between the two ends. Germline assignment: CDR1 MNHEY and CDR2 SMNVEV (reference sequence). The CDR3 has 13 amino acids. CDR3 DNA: TGTGCCAGCAGTTGGGACGGCTTCTATGGCTACACCTTC. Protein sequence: CASSWDGFYGYTF.

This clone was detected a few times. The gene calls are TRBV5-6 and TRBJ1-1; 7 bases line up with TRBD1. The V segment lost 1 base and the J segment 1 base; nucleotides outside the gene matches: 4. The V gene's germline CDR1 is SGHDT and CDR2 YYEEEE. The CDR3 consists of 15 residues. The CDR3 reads CASSLKGQQNTEAFF. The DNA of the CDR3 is TGTGCCAGCAGCTTGAAGGGACAGCAGAACACTGAAGCTTTCTTT. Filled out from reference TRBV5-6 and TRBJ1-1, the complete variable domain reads DAGVTQSPTHLIKTRGQQVTLRCSPKSGHDTVSWYQQALGQGPQFIFQYYEEEERQRGNFPDRFSGHQFPNYSSELNVNALLLGDSALYLCASSLKGQQNTEAFFGQGTRLTVV.

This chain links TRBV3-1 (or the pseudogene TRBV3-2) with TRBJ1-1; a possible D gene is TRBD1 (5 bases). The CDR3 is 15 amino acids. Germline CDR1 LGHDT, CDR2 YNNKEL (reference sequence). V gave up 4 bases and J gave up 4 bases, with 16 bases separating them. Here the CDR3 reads CASSLSTSRGTEAFF. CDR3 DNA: TGTGCCAGCAGCCTATCAACAAGTAGGGGCACTGAAGCTTTCTTT.

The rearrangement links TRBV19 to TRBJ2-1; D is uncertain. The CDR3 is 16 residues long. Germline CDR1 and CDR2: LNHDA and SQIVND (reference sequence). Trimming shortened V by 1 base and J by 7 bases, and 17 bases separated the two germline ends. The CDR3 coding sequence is TGTGCCAGTAGTATAGGAGAGACACTATATAAAAATGAGCAGTTCTTC. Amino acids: CASSIGETLYKNEQFF.

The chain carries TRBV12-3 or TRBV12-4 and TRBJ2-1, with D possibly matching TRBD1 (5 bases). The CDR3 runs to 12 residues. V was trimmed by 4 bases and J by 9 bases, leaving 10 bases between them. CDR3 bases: TGTGCCAGCAGTTGGGCCGACAGTGAGCAGTTCTTC. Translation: CASSWADSEQFF.

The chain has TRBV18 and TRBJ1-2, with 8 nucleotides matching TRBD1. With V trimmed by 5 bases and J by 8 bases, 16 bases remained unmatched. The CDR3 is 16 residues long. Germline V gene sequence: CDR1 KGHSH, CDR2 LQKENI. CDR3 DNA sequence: TGTGCCAGCTCAACTCCAGGGGGCCCCCCACGGGGCGGCTACACCTTC. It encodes CASSTPGGPPRGGYTF.

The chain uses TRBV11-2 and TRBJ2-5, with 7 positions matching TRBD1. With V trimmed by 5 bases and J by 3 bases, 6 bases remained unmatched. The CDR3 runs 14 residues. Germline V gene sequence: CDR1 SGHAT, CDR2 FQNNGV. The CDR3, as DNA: TGTGCCAGCAGCCAAAATACAGGGGAAGAGACCCAGTACTTC. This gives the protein CASSQNTGEETQYF. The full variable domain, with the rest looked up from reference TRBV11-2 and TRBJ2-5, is EAGVAQSPRYKIIEKRQSVAFWCNPISGHATLYWYQQILGQGPKLLIQFQNNGVVDDSQLPKDRFSAERLKGVDSTLKIQPAKLEDSAVYLCASSQNTGEETQYFGPGTRLLVL.

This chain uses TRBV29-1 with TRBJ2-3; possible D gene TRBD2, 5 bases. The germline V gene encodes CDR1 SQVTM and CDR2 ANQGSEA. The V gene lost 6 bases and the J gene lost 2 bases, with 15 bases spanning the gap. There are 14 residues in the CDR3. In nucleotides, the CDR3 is TGCAGCGTCCGTGGAGGTACTCCCACAGATACGCAGTATTTT. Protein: CSVRGGTPTDTQYF.

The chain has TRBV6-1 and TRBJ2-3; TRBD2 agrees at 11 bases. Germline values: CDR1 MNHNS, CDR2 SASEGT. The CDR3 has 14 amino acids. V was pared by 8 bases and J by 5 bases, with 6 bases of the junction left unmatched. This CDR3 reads CASGASGGIDTQYF. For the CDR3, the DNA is TGTGCCAGCGGCGCTAGCGGGGGGATAGATACGCAGTATTTT.

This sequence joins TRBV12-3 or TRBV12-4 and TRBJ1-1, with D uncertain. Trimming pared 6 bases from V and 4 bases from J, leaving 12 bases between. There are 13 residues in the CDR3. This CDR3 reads CASSRWDGTEAFF. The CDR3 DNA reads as TGTGCCAGCAGCCGCTGGGATGGCACTGAAGCTTTCTTT.

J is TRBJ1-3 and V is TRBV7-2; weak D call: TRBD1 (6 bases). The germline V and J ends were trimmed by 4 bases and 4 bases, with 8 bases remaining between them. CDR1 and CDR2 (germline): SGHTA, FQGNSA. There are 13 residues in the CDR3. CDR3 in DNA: TGTGCCAGCAGCTCAGGACAGGGAAACACCATATATTTT. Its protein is CASSSGQGNTIYF.

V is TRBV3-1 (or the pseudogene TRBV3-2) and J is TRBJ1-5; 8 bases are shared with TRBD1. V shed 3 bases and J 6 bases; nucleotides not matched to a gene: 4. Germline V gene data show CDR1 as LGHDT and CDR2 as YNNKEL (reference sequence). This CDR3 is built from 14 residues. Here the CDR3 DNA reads TGTGCCAGCAGCCAGTCACAGGGGGGTCAGCCCCAGCATTTT. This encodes CASSQSQGGQPQHF.

The CDR3 DNA sequence: TGTGCCAGCAGCTTAGACGAGGGGGCCGGCACAGATACGCAGTATTTT. Translation: CASSLDEGAGTDTQYF. The chain recombines TRBV11-2 with TRBJ2-3; 7 nucleotides agree with TRBD1. Trimming took 0 bases from V and 1 from J; bases not matched to a gene: 4. The CDR3 is made up of 16 amino acids. Germline V gene lookup returns CDR1 SGHAT and CDR2 FQNNGV.

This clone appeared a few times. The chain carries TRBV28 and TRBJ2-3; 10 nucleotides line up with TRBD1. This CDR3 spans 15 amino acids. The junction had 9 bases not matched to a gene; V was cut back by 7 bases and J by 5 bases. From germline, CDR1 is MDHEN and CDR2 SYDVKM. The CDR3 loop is CASTRMGTGEDTQYF. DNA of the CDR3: TGTGCCAGCACTCGGATGGGGACAGGGGAAGATACGCAGTATTTT.

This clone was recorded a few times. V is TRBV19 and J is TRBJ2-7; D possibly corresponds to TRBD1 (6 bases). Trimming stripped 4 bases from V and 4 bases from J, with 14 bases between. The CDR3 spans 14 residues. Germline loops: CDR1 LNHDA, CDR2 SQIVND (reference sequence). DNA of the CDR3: TGTGCCAGTAGTAAGGACAGCACCAATTACGAGCAGTACTTC. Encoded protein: CASSKDSTNYEQYF.

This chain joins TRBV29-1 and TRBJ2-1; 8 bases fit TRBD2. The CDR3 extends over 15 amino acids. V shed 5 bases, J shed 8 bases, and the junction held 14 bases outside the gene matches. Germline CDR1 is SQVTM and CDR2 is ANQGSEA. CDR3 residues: CSVPPRGGASDEQFF. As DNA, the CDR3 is TGCAGCGTTCCCCCTCGGGGGGGGGCTTCCGATGAGCAGTTCTTC.

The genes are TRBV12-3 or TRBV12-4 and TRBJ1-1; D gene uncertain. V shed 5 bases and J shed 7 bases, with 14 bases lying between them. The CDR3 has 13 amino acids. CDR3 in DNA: TGTGCCAGCAGTGACATCCTAATCGGTGAAGCTTTCTTT. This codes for CASSDILIGEAFF.

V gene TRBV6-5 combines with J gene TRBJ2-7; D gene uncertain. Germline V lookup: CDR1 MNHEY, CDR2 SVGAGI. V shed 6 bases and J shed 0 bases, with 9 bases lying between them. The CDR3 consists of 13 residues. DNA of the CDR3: TGTGCCAGCAGGAGGCCTAGCTCCTACGAGCAGTACTTC. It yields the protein CASRRPSSYEQYF.

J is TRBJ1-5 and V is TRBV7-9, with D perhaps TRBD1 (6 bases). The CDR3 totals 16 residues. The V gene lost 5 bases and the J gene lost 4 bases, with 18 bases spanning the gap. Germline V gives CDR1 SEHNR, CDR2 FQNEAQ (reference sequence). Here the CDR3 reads CASSAESGVRNQPQHF. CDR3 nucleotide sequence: TGTGCCAGCAGCGCCGAGTCAGGGGTCAGGAATCAGCCCCAGCATTTT.

In nucleotides, the CDR3 is TGTGCCACCGCCGGGACTCAACTTAATGAGCAGTTCTTC. Translating gives CATAGTQLNEQFF. The genes are TRBV24-1 and TRBJ2-1; tentative D call: TRBD2 (6 bases). Trimming took off 9 bases at V and 7 bases at J, with 15 bases between the two ends. The germline gives CDR1 KGHDR, CDR2 SFDVKD. The length of the CDR3 is 13 residues.

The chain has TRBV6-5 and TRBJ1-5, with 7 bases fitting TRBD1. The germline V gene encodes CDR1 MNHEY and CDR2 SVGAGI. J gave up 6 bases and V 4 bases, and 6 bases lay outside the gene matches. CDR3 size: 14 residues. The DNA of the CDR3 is TGTGCCAGCAGTTTTAAACAGGGGTTTCAGCCCCAGCATTTT. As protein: CASSFKQGFQPQHF.